This T cell receptor beta chain was captured in a study of blood T cell repertoires in COVID-19 (dated by TCRdb to the early 2020s). Turning to the overall study: Samples from collaborators originated in the United States, Italy and Spain and spanned both the acute and convalescent phases of COVID-19. Samples were obtained from the ongoing ImmuneRACE study (first 160 participants) and from 1,254 subjects provided by 6 global collaborators. The material from the prospective study consisted of cDNA or gDNA derived from T cells, B-cell-depleted T cells, or PBMCs. A de-identified subject ID, COVID-19 status, age in years and sex were almost always included in the sample metadata. The dataset comprised deeply sampled blood TCRbeta repertoires from subjects exposed to, actively infected with, or recovered from COVID-19. Where HLA class I and class II types were available, the types were taken from metadata supplied by the sample provider, not from assay-based typing. The repertoires were released in a freely available public database meant as a resource for research on the immune response to SARS-CoV-2. General study outcomes and caveats: How much clinical and demographic metadata was included differed by source and by participant, and the metadata was provided uncurated.

Whole blood was collected in K2EDTA tubes by collaborating institutions according to the institutions' own protocols. For TCRbeta analysis, collaborators shipped samples as frozen whole blood, isolated PBMCs, or DNA extracted from either of those sample types. The sample holds one count of this clone. Its antigen has not been determined. Base quality data are lacking; no much larger clone is found one base away. TCRbeta CDR3 regions were amplified from genomic DNA by means of the immunoSEQ Assay, a bias-controlled multiplex PCR. As for the authors' bioinformatics: The number of nucleated cells in each sample was estimated from the amplification of reference gene primers within the assay. Sequence reads were collapsed and filtered to measure the absolute abundance of every unique TCRbeta CDR3 rearrangement. For each sample, productive Simpson clonality was calculated by taking the square root of Simpson's diversity index across productive rearrangements. In its TCRdb copy, this immuneACCESS table keeps in-frame sequences only and misses some clones. Where compared with another copy, unresolved V genes explain less than half of these, and the others have no known cause. That table supplies the V and J calls and clone size; D and trimming were determined from the DNA. In all, the sample holds some 230,000 clones, and about 88% of those were seen once. Jointly, the top ten make up around 0.96% of the sample.

Counted from cysteine to phenylalanine, this CDR3 has 13 amino acids. Only the CDR3 part of the read is kept: 39 bases, read in frame from the first base. The germline V gene yields MNHEY for CDR1 and SVGAGI for CDR2. V gives up 4 bases and J gives up 6 bases, and the segment between their germline ends measures 12 bases. This clonotype was sampled from a man aged 35 to 55 with acute or convalescent COVID-19. Sequencing was done on a sample of peripheral blood. The sequence links TRBV6-5 to TRBJ1-1, with an unclear D gene assignment. The CDR3 is CASSSPGVSEAFF. The bases read TGTGCCAGCAGTTCCCCCGGGGTCTCTGAAGCTTTCTTT.